This T cell receptor (beta chain) was identified during a study of beta chain features in type 1 diabetes (dated by TCRdb to 2017 to 2018). Regarding the study in general: No differences in mean age, gender distribution, total cell number or subset yield were found between patients and healthy donors. Regulatory and stem cell-like memory subsets were obtained from only 8 patients and roughly 8 healthy donors, while naive and central memory subsets were obtained from all 28 donors. A total of 85 million to 140 million sorted cells were examined across all samples, and a strong correlation was observed between cell number per subset and RNA yield. The study compared TCRB repertoires of sorted circulating CD4+ T cell subsets between recently diagnosed type 1 diabetes patients and matched healthy donors. The research as a whole found: Patients with type 1 diabetes made fewer insertions and deleted more nucleotides at VDJ recombination sites, implying thymic rearrangement abnormalities. In all four CD4+ subsets, TCRB CDR3 length was moderately but significantly shorter in type 1 diabetes patients. Naive, central memory and regulatory TCRB repertoires appeared to be more alike among patients than among healthy donors. Shorter templates might be favored by PCR, yet because patient and control samples were amplified and corrected together, any such skew would affect both groups equally. Because cDNA was sequenced instead of genomic DNA, activated cells with high expression could be over-represented, although the groups did not differ in activation or CD3 levels. Because small numbers of individuals were included in the HLA sub-analyses, any influence of HLA type on TCRB rearrangement was left unresolved.

From each donor, a single peripheral blood sample of about 120 mL on average was drawn into heparinised tubes. Naive, central memory, regulatory and stem cell-like memory CD4+ T cells were sorted on a BD FACSAria II using a panel including CD45RO, CCR7, CD25, CD127, CD95 and CD27. A purity above 98% was achieved for all sorted populations. PBMCs were isolated right away by Lymphoprep density gradient centrifugation and were stained directly, without culture. Samples were stained and sorted in pairs, with one healthy donor and one patient per experiment, so that batch effects were minimized. There are 14 amino acids in the CDR3, from cysteine to phenylalanine inclusive. Only CDR3 DNA remains: 42 bases, in frame from the first base. The germline V gene gives CDR1 as MDHEN and CDR2 as SYDVKM. V is trimmed back by 5 bases and J by 9 bases, and the junction contains 9 bases that no gene match accounts for.

Remarks on this clone: Its target antigen remains unknown. No base quality values were provided; no much bigger clone lies one nucleotide off.

The entire isolated RNA was reverse transcribed using the High Capacity cDNA Reverse Transcription Kit, and thus expressed TCRB transcripts were sequenced. Deep immunoSEQ sequencing was performed on naive, central memory and regulatory T cell samples, with an average of approximately 4 million total reads per sample. After sorted cells were lysed in RLT buffer, RNA was extracted with DNase-treated RNeasy Micro or Mini kits, with the choice depending on cell number. Each cell subset was processed separately to prevent cross-contamination, with patient and healthy donor samples processed together. Using the immunoSEQ multiplex PCR, TCRB sequences were amplified from cDNA into 87-bp fragments spanning the CDR3 region. The amplicons were sequenced using the Illumina HiSeq platform. The authors processed their data as follows. Synthetic template baselines were used to correct PCR bias computationally, reads within Hamming distance 2 were collapsed, and singletons that could not be merged were discarded. Reads were aligned to IMGT to assign V, D and J genes, CDR3 length, and insertions or deletions at six rearrangement sites. Within each subset, clonotype counts were normalized to sorted cell number, after which true diversity and Gini coefficients were computed with the tcR R package. The overlap coefficient, calculated on TCRB nucleotide sequences, was used to measure repertoire sharing. Not all clones reach the TCRdb copy of this immuneACCESS table, which keeps in-frame sequences only. Checked studies attribute under half of the gap to unresolved V genes and leave the rest unexplained. D and trimming come from the DNA, and the V and J calls and clone size come from that table. This sample comprises 110,000 to 150,000 clones, 6.9% of them detected only once. The ten largest clonotypes hold approximately 1.5% of the sample.

The TCR comes from a woman aged 30 to 39 in good health. The receptor chain draws on TRBV28 and TRBJ1-5; 8 bases in the middle match TRBD1. Sequencing was performed on central memory CD4+ T cells from blood. The nucleotides are TGTGCCAGCAGTGCGCCGGGACAGGTAGGGCCCCAGCATTTT. Its protein is CASSAPGQVGPQHF. The CDR3 plus the reference TRBV28 and TRBJ1-5 genes for the other parts give the full variable domain: DVKVTQSSRYLVKRTGEKVFLECVQDMDHENMFWYRQDPGLGLRLIYFSYDVKMKEKGDIPEGYSVSREKKERFSLILESASTNQTSMYLCASSAPGQVGPQHFGDGTRLSIL.